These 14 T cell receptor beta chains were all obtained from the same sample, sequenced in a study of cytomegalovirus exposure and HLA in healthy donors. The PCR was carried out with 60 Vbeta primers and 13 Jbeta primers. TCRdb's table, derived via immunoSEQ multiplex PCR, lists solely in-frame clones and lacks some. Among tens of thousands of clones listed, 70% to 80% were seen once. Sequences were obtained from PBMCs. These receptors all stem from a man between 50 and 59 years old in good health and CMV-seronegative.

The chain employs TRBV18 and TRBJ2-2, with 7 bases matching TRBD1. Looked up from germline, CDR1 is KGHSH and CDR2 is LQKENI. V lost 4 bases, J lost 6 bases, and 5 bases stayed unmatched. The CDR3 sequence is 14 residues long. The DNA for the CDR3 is TGTGCCAGCTCACTACAGGGGTCCGCCGGGGAGCTGTTTTTT. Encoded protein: CASSLQGSAGELFF.

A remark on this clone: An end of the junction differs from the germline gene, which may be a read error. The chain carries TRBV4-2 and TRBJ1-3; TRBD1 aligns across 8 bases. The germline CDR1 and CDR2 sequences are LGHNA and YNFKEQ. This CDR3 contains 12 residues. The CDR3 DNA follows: TGTGCCAGCAGTCCTGGGACAGGAGGTTTAGATTTT. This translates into CASSPGTGGLDF.

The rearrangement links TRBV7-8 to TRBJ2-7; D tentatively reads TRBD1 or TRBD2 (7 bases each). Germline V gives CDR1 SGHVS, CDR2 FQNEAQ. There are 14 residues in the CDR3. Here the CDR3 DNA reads TGTGCTAGCGGGCGGGACAGACAAACCTACGAGCAGTACTTC. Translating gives CASGRDRQTYEQYF.

The CDR3 DNA reads as TGTGCCAGTAGTATTACTCCTGGGACAGCGAACACTGAAGCTTTCTTT. Encoded protein: CASSITPGTANTEAFF. V usage is TRBV19 and J usage is TRBJ1-1, with 7 bases lining up with TRBD1. V gave up 3 bases and J gave up 1 base; unmatched junction bases: 8. The germline V gene has CDR1 LNHDA and CDR2 SQIVND (reference sequence). The CDR3 is 16 residues long. Full variable domain (missing parts from reference TRBV19 and TRBJ1-1): DGGITQSPKYLFRKEGQNVTLSCEQNLNHDAMYWYRQDPGQGLRLIYYSQIVNDFQKGDIAEGYSVSREKKESFPLTVTSAQKNPTAFYLCASSITPGTANTEAFFGQGTRLTVV.

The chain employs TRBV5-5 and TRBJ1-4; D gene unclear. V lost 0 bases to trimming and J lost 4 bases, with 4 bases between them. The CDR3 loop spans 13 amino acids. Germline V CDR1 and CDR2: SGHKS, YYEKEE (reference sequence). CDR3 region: CASSLGLNEKLFF. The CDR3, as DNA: TGTGCCAGCAGCTTGGGACTTAATGAAAAACTGTTTTTT.

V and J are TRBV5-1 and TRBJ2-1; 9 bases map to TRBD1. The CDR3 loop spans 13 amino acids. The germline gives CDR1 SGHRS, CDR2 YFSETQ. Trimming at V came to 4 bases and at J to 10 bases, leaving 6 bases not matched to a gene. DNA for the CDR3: TGCGCCAGCAGCCAGGGACAGGGCTGGGAGCAGTTCTTC. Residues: CASSQGQGWEQFF.

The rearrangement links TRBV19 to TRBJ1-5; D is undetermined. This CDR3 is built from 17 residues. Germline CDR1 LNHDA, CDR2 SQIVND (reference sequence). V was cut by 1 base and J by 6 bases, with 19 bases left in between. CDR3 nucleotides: TGTGCCAGTAGTATAGTCGGCGGCAGAAGTGGAAGTCAGCCCCAGCATTTT. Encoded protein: CASSIVGGRSGSQPQHF. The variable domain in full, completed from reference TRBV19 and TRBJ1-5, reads DGGITQSPKYLFRKEGQNVTLSCEQNLNHDAMYWYRQDPGQGLRLIYYSQIVNDFQKGDIAEGYSVSREKKESFPLTVTSAQKNPTAFYLCASSIVGGRSGSQPQHFGDGTRLSIL.

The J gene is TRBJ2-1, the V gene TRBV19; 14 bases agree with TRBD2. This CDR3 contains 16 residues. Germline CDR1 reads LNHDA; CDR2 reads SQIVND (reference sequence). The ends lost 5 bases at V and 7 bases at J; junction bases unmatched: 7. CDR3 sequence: CASSYGLAGGVNEQFF. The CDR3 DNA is TGTGCCAGTAGTTATGGACTAGCGGGAGGTGTAAATGAGCAGTTCTTC.

The CDR3 DNA sequence: TGTGCCAGCAGCCCCCCAGCGGGGGGGCAGAAAAATGAGCAGTTCTTC. The encoded protein is CASSPPAGGQKNEQFF. The rearrangement links TRBV7-2 to TRBJ2-1; 10 nucleotides agree with TRBD2. J gave up 7 bases and V 5 bases, and 11 bases lay outside the gene matches. CDR3 length equals 16 residues. CDR1 SGHTA and CDR2 FQGNSA come from the germline V gene.

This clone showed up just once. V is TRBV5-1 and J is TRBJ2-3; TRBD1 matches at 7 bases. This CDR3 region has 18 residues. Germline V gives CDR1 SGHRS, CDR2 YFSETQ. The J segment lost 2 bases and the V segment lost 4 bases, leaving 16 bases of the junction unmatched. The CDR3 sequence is CASSPTGTLFADTDTQYF. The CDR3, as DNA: TGCGCCAGCAGCCCGACAGGGACGCTCTTCGCGGACACAGATACGCAGTATTTT.

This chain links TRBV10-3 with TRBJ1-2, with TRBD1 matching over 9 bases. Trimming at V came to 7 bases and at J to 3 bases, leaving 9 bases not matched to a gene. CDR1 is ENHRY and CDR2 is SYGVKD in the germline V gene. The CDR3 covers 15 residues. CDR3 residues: CAINSGQGRHYGYTF. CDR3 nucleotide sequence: TGTGCCATCAATTCGGGACAGGGCCGGCACTATGGCTACACCTTC.

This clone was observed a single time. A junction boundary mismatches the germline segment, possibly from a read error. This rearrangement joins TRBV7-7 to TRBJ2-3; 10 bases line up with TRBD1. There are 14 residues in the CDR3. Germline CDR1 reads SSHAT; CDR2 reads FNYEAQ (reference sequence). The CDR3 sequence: CASSLGQGRDTQYF. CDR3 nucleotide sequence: TGTGCTAGCAGCTTGGGACAGGGGAGGGATACGCAGTATTTT.

The DNA for the CDR3 is TGTGCCAGCAGGGGGGGATTTAGAGAGACCCAGTACTTC. It yields the protein CASRGGFRETQYF. The genes are TRBV27 and TRBJ2-5, with a tentative D call TRBD2 (6 bases). The CDR3 covers 13 residues. Looked up from germline, CDR1 is MNHEY and CDR2 is SMNVEV (reference sequence). Trimming stripped 6 bases from V and 4 bases from J, with 12 bases between.

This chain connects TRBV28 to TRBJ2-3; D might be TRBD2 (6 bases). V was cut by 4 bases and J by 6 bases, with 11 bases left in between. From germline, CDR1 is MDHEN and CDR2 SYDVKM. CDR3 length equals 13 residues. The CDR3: CASSSSAADTQYF. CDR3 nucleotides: TGTGCCAGCAGTTCTAGCGCCGCGGATACGCAGTATTTT.